This T cell receptor beta chain was sequenced during a study of CD8 T cells in ankylosing spondylitis. Quantitative 5'-RACE with molecular barcodes generated TCR beta libraries. One entry per CDR3 protein results from TCRdb running MiXCR on the 5' RACE reads. The profile shows some 200,000 distinct CDR3 sequences, around 13% of them singletons. This clonotype was counted between two and nine times. What it binds is unknown. One junction end does not reproduce the germline sequence, and a read error may be involved. Study-wide points: A number of the motif variants had already been described in reactive arthritis synovial fluid and blood. Disease-associated clones were reportedly significantly overrepresented in matched ankylosing spondylitis synovial fluid. CD8+ disease-linked clones were present at relatively low frequencies in blood.

The CDR3 covers 16 residues. Germline loops: CDR1 DFQATT, CDR2 SNEGSKA (reference sequence). The gene calls are TRBV20-1 and TRBJ2-1; 8 nucleotides line up with TRBD2. Sequenced: blood, either unsorted or a sorted T cell fraction (not recorded which). The sequence was collected from a male donor with ankylosing spondylitis or in good health (not recorded which). This chain's CDR3 is CCASTPSGLTYNEQFF. Here the CDR3 DNA reads TGCTGTGCTTCCACCCCTAGCGGGCTCACGTACAATGAGCAGTTCTTC.